The present entry profiles one T cell receptor beta chain with its context. CDR3 length equals 14 residues. V was pared by 3 bases and J by 2 bases, with 2 bases of the junction left unmatched. The germline CDR1 and CDR2 sequences are SGHTA and FQGNSA. This entry belongs to a study of blood T cell repertoires in COVID-19. Generated by immunoSEQ multiplex PCR, the TCRdb table keeps only in-frame clones and is missing some. This table has under 200,000 clones, around 90% appearing once. This chain uses TRBV7-2 with TRBJ2-3, with 7 positions matching TRBD2. This clonotype was obtained from a man aged 55 to 70 with active or convalescent COVID-19. The specimen was peripheral blood. CDR3 DNA sequence: TGTGCCAGCAGCTTTAGCGGGTCCACAGATACGCAGTATTTT. Its translation is CASSFSGSTDTQYF.